The entry that follows covers one TCR delta chain sequence. TCRdb's protein for this DNA is that of a much larger clone and differs from the translation at residue 16, likely a read error; the protein shown is the DNA translation. With CATT, TCRdb re-called clones from the RT-PCR reads. The profile covers 2,000 or so delta-chain clones, with over 5.5% appearing a single time and around a quarter taken by the ten largest. CDR1 is GEAIGNYY, CDR2 EKD, per germline. This CDR3 region has 20 residues. The record originates from a study of gamma-delta T cells after stem cell transplantation. The J gene is TRDJ1, the V gene TRDV2; 12 bases agree with TRDD3. The TCR sequence derives from a human donor. It is not recorded whose cells these are; they may come from a transplant donor. The specimen was gamma-delta T cells. The CDR3 coding sequence is TGTGCCTGTGACAAGGTTGCTGGGGGATACGCGGTGGGTACCACCTATAAACTCATCTTT. It translates to CACDKVAGGYAVGTTYKLIF.